This T cell receptor beta chain derives from a study of tumor-infiltrating lymphocytes in localized non-small cell lung cancer. As to this clone: Its cognate antigen is unknown.

Study findings and constraints: No T-cell fraction difference was seen between IM1 and IM2 tumors.

TCRdb keeps only in-frame clones here, not all; method: immunoSEQ multiplex PCR. The data contain some 8,400 clones, more than 65% of them singletons. Germline assignment: CDR1 MNHNY and CDR2 SVGAGI (reference sequence). The CDR3 is 13 amino acids. Unmatched junction bases numbered 10, after V lost 5 bases and J lost 12 bases. The sample comprised lung tumor tissue. This chain links TRBV6-6 with TRBJ2-4, with 7 nucleotides matching TRBD1. The TCR originated in a human donor with non-small cell lung cancer. The CDR3 loop is CASSGTDPRDQYF. The DNA for the CDR3 is TGTGCCAGCAGTGGGACAGACCCAAGGGATCAGTACTTC.